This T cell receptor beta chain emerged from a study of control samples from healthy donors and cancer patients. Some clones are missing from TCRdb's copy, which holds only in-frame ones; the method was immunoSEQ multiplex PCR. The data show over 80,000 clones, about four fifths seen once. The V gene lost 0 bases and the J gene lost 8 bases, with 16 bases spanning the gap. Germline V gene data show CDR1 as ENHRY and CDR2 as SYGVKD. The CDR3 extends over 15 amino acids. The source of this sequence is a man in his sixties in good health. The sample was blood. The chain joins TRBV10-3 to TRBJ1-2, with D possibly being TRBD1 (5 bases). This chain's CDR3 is CAISESGGERGGYTF. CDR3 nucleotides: TGTGCCATCAGTGAGTCGGGAGGGGAGAGAGGCGGCTACACCTTC.